The 19 T cell receptor beta chains given below trace back to one sample, sequenced in a study of molecular identifiers for immune sequencing clone quantification. TCRdb re-derived calls from the PCR reads in MiXCR, one entry per CDR3 protein. The table records 65,000 or so distinct CDR3 sequences, around a sixth of them present only once. Specimen: naive CD8+ T cells from blood, with Jurkat cell RNA spiked in. The subset: FACS-sorted CD8+CD4-CCR7+CD45RA+ naive T cells. The receptors here all came from a human donor in good health. Some libraries in this study had Jurkat cell RNA spiked in.

The chain employs TRBV19 and TRBJ1-1; no firm D call. V was shortened by 3 bases and J by 3 bases, with 14 bases between the two germline ends. Germline CDR1 LNHDA, CDR2 SQIVND (reference sequence). The CDR3 sequence is 15 residues long. The CDR3 DNA sequence: TGTGCCAGTAGTATTCCCGATCAGTGGGACACTGAAGCTTTCTTT. Its translation: CASSIPDQWDTEAFF.

This clonotype was counted at least ten times. J is TRBJ2-7 and V is TRBV29-1, with TRBD1 matching over 10 bases. With 4 bases clipped from V and 4 bases from J, the junction kept 4 bases outside the gene matches. The CDR3 is made up of 13 amino acids. The germline V gene encodes CDR1 SQVTM and CDR2 ANQGSEA. CDR3 sequence: CSVVWDRGYEQYF. Here the CDR3 DNA reads TGCAGCGTTGTTTGGGACAGGGGATACGAGCAGTACTTC.

This clonotype was counted only a few times. This rearrangement joins TRBV7-9 to TRBJ2-1; 8 bases agree with TRBD2. The CDR3 contains 16 residues. Trimming took 4 bases from V and 9 from J; bases not matched to a gene: 14. Per germline, CDR1 SEHNR and CDR2 FQNEAQ (reference sequence). The CDR3 nucleotides are TGTGCCAGCAGCTCCCCCACCGGGACTAGAAGAGGTGAGCAGTTCTTC. Its translation: CASSSPTGTRRGEQFF.

This clonotype was seen repeatedly, ten times or more. The chain employs TRBV7-9 and TRBJ2-5, with D perhaps TRBD1 or TRBD2 (5 bases each). The CDR3 loop spans 15 amino acids. Germline assignment: CDR1 SEHNR and CDR2 FQNEAQ (reference sequence). V shed 5 bases and J shed 3 bases, with 16 bases lying between them. The CDR3 DNA is TGTGCCAGCAGCCCGACCGGGACGACGGAAGAGACCCAGTACTTC. It codes for CASSPTGTTEETQYF.

This clonotype showed up many times. The chain employs TRBV13 and TRBJ1-5, with unresolved D. V lost 2 bases, J lost 6 bases, and 5 bases lay in between. Looked up from germline, CDR1 is PRHDT and CDR2 is FYEKMQ (reference sequence). CDR3 size: 12 residues. The CDR3 protein is CASSLQGQPQHF. In DNA, the CDR3 is TGTGCCAGCAGCTTACAAGGTCAGCCCCAGCATTTT.

This clonotype was seen many times. V usage is TRBV13 and J usage is TRBJ2-1, with 9 bases that match TRBD2. V dropped 3 bases and J dropped 7; count of bases not matched to a gene: 7. The CDR3 length is 15 residues. Per the germline V gene, CDR1 is PRHDT and CDR2 is FYEKMQ (reference sequence). The DNA of the CDR3 is TGTGCCAGCAGCTTGATGACTAGCGGAACTAATGAGCAGTTCTTC. Protein sequence: CASSLMTSGTNEQFF.

This chain joins TRBV7-9 and TRBJ2-3; possibly TRBD2 for D (6 bases). This CDR3 spans 13 amino acids. Germline CDR1 is SEHNR and CDR2 is FQNEAQ (reference sequence). V was pared by 8 bases and J by 1 base, with 10 bases between. DNA for the CDR3: TGTGCCAGCCATTCGGGGGGCACAGATACGCAGTATTTT. Its protein product is CASHSGGTDTQYF.

The rearrangement links TRBV12-3 or TRBV12-4 to TRBJ2-5, with D perhaps matching TRBD1 (6 bases). CDR3 length equals 17 residues. The V gene lost 1 base and the J gene lost 3 bases, with 18 bases spanning the gap. CDR3: CASSLVNVWNREETQYF. The CDR3 coding sequence is TGTGCCAGCAGTTTAGTAAATGTTTGGAACAGGGAAGAGACCCAGTACTTC.

Of note for this clonotype: A junction boundary mismatches the germline segment, possibly from a read error. The V and J genes are TRBV4-1 and TRBJ2-1, with TRBD2 matching 7 bases. In germline, CDR1 is MGHRA, CDR2 YSYEKL. The CDR3 covers 12 residues. The CDR3 sequence: CASSPGGYEQFF. The DNA for the CDR3 is TGCGCCAGCAGCCCCGGGGGGTATGAGCAATTCTTC.

Concerning this clonotype itself: This may stem from a read error, because a much larger clone lies one nucleotide away. The V and J genes are TRBV30 and TRBJ1-5; tentative D call: TRBD1 (5 bases). V was pared by 0 bases and J by 9 bases, with 18 bases between. Germline V CDR1 and CDR2: GTSNPN, SVGIG (reference sequence). The CDR3 has 15 residues. The CDR3 region has the DNA TGTGCCTGGAGTGTAACGGCAGGGCAAATGAGGCCCCAGCATTTT. Translation: CAWSVTAGQMRPQHF.

The chain combines TRBV20-1 with TRBJ2-1; D is ambiguous. The V gene's germline CDR1 is DFQATT and CDR2 SNEGSKA (reference sequence). Trimming shortened V by 3 bases and J by 4 bases, and 13 bases separated the two germline ends. This CDR3 is 14 amino acids long. The CDR3 is CSARYGLAYNEQFF. CDR3 in DNA: TGCAGTGCTAGGTACGGGCTGGCTTACAATGAGCAGTTCTTC.

This clonotype was recorded many times. The rearrangement uses TRBV7-6 and TRBJ2-5, with a weak D call TRBD1 (6 bases). The CDR3 contains 16 residues. Per the germline V gene, CDR1 is SGHVS and CDR2 is FNYEAQ. The germline V and J ends were trimmed by 1 base and 1 base, with 13 bases remaining between them. The DNA for the CDR3 is TGTGCCAGCAGCTTAGTTGGGGGCCGTGCCCAAGAGACCCAGTACTTC. As protein: CASSLVGGRAQETQYF. The entire variable domain, with the rest obtained from reference TRBV7-6 and TRBJ2-5, is as follows: GAGVSQSPRYKVTKRGQDVALRCDPISGHVSLYWYRQALGQGPEFLTYFNYEAQQDKSGLPNDRFSAERPEGSISTLTIQRTEQRDSAMYRCASSLVGGRAQETQYFGPGTRLLVL.

This clonotype has ten or more counts. The chain joins TRBV3-1 to TRBJ2-3, with 9 bases matching TRBD1. The germline V gene encodes CDR1 LGHDT and CDR2 YNNKEL (reference sequence). Trimming removed 0 bases from V and 2 bases from J; junction bases left unmatched: 6. This CDR3 is 17 amino acids long. The CDR3 reads CASSQETGTGITDTQYF. In DNA form, the CDR3 reads TGTGCCAGCAGCCAAGAAACCGGGACAGGGATCACAGATACGCAGTATTTT.

This clonotype appeared many times. The chain joins TRBV14 to TRBJ2-7; D may match TRBD1 or TRBD2 (5 bases each). The germline gives CDR1 SGHDN, CDR2 FVKESK. The CDR3 consists of 13 residues. Trimming removed 3 bases from V and 13 bases from J, with 19 bases in between. The DNA for the CDR3 is TGTGCCAGCAGCCAGGGGACGCCGCGGTTGAAATACTTC. Encoded protein: CASSQGTPRLKYF.

This clonotype was seen ten or more times. This rearrangement joins TRBV15 to TRBJ1-5; tentatively, D is TRBD1 (6 bases). The length of the CDR3 is 16 residues. The V gene's germline CDR1 is LNHNV and CDR2 YYDKDF (reference sequence). Trimming stripped 0 bases from V and 3 bases from J, with 12 bases between. CDR3 sequence: CATSREQGTTNQPQHF. Here the CDR3 DNA reads TGTGCCACCAGCAGAGAACAGGGAACTACCAATCAGCCCCAGCATTTT.

This clonotype was detected ten times or more. CDR3: CASSLVRFSGDTEAFF. For the CDR3, the DNA is TGTGCCAGCAGCTTAGTCCGATTTTCAGGGGACACTGAAGCTTTCTTT. The genes are TRBV7-2 and TRBJ1-1, with D perhaps matching TRBD1 (6 bases). Trimming removed 1 base at V and 3 bases at J, with 15 bases between. The CDR3 length is 16 residues. Germline V lookup: CDR1 SGHTA, CDR2 FQGNSA. Based on the CDR3 plus reference TRBV7-2 and TRBJ1-1, the full variable domain is GAGVSQSPSNKVTEKGKDVELRCDPISGHTALYWYRQSLGQGLEFLIYFQGNSAPDKSGLPSDRFSAERTGGSVSTLTIQRTQQEDSAVYLCASSLVRFSGDTEAFFGQGTRLTVV.

Details on this clonotype: The conserved final phenylalanine or tryptophan is absent from the CDR3, which likely points to a read error. The V call is TRBV27, the J call TRBJ2-3, with 9 bases identical to TRBD2. Germline-derived CDR1 and CDR2 are MNHEY and SMNVEV (reference sequence). V was clipped by 6 bases and J by 1 base; unmatched bases: 14. This CDR3 contains 18 residues. The CDR3 here is CASSSSLIAGEGTDTQYL. The CDR3, as DNA: TGTGCCAGCAGCTCCTCTTTGATAGCGGGAGAGGGCACAGATACGCAGTATCTT.

This clonotype was picked up many times. The chain uses TRBV4-1 and TRBJ2-3; no clear D gene. The germline gives CDR1 MGHRA, CDR2 YSYEKL. The CDR3 extends over 16 amino acids. Trimming shortened V by 0 bases and J by 2 bases, and 12 bases separated the two germline ends. The CDR3 nucleotides are TGCGCCAGCAGCCAAGACCAGACTCGTCTCACAGATACGCAGTATTTT. Protein product: CASSQDQTRLTDTQYF.

This chain links TRBV12-3 or TRBV12-4 with TRBJ1-1; 8 positions match TRBD1. Trimming cost V 3 bases and J 6 bases; bases outside gene matches: 3. This CDR3 spans 13 amino acids. CDR3 in amino acids: CASSFSGGPEAFF. As DNA, the CDR3 is TGTGCCAGCAGTTTTTCAGGGGGCCCTGAAGCTTTCTTT.